Listed here are 18 T cell receptor beta chains from one sample, sequenced in a study of T-cell reconstitution after alpha-beta-depleted transplantation in children listed by TCRdb under 2016. The sample's treatment or condition, from its label and the paper: allogeneic hematopoietic cell transplantation with graft depleted of TCRalphabeta T cells and CD19 B cells. Library preparation employed PCR. Sequencing took place on an Illumina HiSeq 2500. Molecular barcoding was employed in the preparation of TCR libraries, with unique molecular identifiers being used to normalize TCRbeta repertoire quantification. Starting from the raw public reads, TCRdb applied fastp trimming at Q25, assembled clones with MiXCR and retained in-frame beta chains. Identical CDR3 protein sequences are pooled into one entry, listed with their most common genes and DNA. In all, the sample holds some 150,000 distinct CDR3 sequences, and about 8.8% of those were seen once. Jointly, the top ten make up 15% to 20% of the sample.

The sample was PBMCs, mostly from graft donor cells, taken 180 days after TCRalphabeta/CD19-depleted stem cell transplant. These receptor sequences come from a female patient under 10 years old who had a stem cell transplant for congenital amegakaryocytic thrombocytopenia, so the T cells may come from the graft donor.

The sample holds many counts of this clonotype. Since no conserved phenylalanine or tryptophan closes the CDR3, a read error is the likely cause. No DNA is shown, since the ends of the CDR3 on it are uncertain; the CDR3 is the one TCRdb lists. V is TRBV20-1 and J is TRBJ1-1; TRBD1 reflects the table's D call only, with no check against the DNA. The germline V gene has CDR1 DFQATT and CDR2 SNEGSKA (reference sequence). The CDR3 is 9 amino acids in total, end residues counted. Here the CDR3 reads CSARDGPGL.

The J gene is TRBJ2-1, the V gene TRBV12-3 or TRBV12-4, with D possibly being TRBD2 (6 bases). The CDR3 has 14 residues. Deletions cut 7 bases from V and 5 bases from J, with 15 bases between. CDR3 sequence: CASTFPGVHNEQFF. CDR3 nucleotide sequence: TGTGCCAGCACCTTTCCGGGGGTTCACAATGAGCAGTTCTTC.

This clonotype appeared once. The rearrangement links TRBV6-6 to TRBJ1-1; 9 bases fit TRBD1. Germline loops: CDR1 MNHNY, CDR2 SVGAGI (reference sequence). With 6 bases clipped from V and 10 bases from J, the junction kept 9 bases outside the gene matches. This CDR3 comprises 13 residues. CDR3 DNA: TGTGCCAGCAGACCTCATCAACAGGGGGCAGCTTTCTTT. It yields the protein CASRPHQQGAAFF.

This chain links TRBV5-1 with TRBJ2-3; 9 positions match TRBD2. The CDR3 loop spans 14 amino acids. CDR1 is SGHRS and CDR2 is YFSETQ in the germline V gene. Germline trimming cut 5 bases from V and 2 bases from J; bases unmatched to any gene: 3. CDR3 residues: CASRGGGATDTQYF. The CDR3 DNA is TGCGCCAGCAGAGGCGGGGGGGCCACAGATACGCAGTATTTT.

This clonotype showed up just a few times. In DNA, the CDR3 is TGCGCCAGCAGCTTGGTTGGGAGGGCCGAAGAGACCCAGTACTTC. As protein: CASSLVGRAEETQYF. This chain uses TRBV5-1 with TRBJ2-5; 7 bases fit TRBD2. With V trimmed by 0 bases and J by 3 bases, 5 bases remained unmatched. In germline, CDR1 is SGHRS, CDR2 YFSETQ. This CDR3 has 15 residues.

This clonotype was counted many times. The chain employs TRBV5-1 and TRBJ2-7; no definite D call. CDR3 length: 16 residues. Germline V gene sequence: CDR1 SGHRS, CDR2 YFSETQ. V was pared by 1 base and J by 1 base, with 15 bases between. CDR3 bases: TGCGCCAGCAGCTTGTTAGCCAGGTCTTCTTCCTACGAGCAGTACTTC. The encoded protein is CASSLLARSSSYEQYF.

This clonotype was observed many times. V is TRBV30 and J is TRBJ2-3; no firm D call. The CDR3 runs 12 residues. The germline CDR1 and CDR2 sequences are GTSNPN and SVGIG (reference sequence). V lost 1 base, J lost 0 bases, and 2 bases lay in between. As DNA, the CDR3 is TGTGCCTGGAGTGGCAGCACAGATACGCAGTATTTT. Translating it yields CAWSGSTDTQYF.

A few counts support this clonotype. V usage is TRBV7-2 and J usage is TRBJ2-3, with D unresolved. CDR1 and CDR2 (germline): SGHTA, FQGNSA. With 6 bases removed from V and 1 base from J, the gap between germline ends came to 11 bases. The CDR3 spans 14 residues. The CDR3 DNA reads TGTGCCAGCAGAGGTACCGGCGGCACAGATACGCAGTATTTT. The encoded protein is CASRGTGGTDTQYF.

The genes are TRBV20-1 and TRBJ1-4; TRBD1 aligns across 9 bases. The V segment lost 0 bases and the J segment 2 bases; nucleotides outside the gene matches: 13. This CDR3 comprises 19 residues. Germline V gene data show CDR1 as DFQATT and CDR2 as SNEGSKA (reference sequence). In nucleotides, the CDR3 is TGCAGTGCTAGAGATAGGACAGGGGTCCGGACCGGTACTAATGAAAAACTGTTTTTT. Translation: CSARDRTGVRTGTNEKLFF.

The table lists this clonotype with many counts. For the CDR3, the DNA is TGTGCCATCAGCGGCCCGGACAGATTCTCTGGGGCCAACGTCCTGACTTTC. It encodes CAISGPDRFSGANVLTF. The chain has TRBV10-3 and TRBJ2-6, with D possibly TRBD1 on 6 matching bases. The length of the CDR3 is 17 residues. Trimming took 6 bases from V and 0 from J, leaving 15 bases between them. In germline, CDR1 is ENHRY, CDR2 SYGVKD.

This chain links TRBV12-3 or TRBV12-4 with TRBJ2-3, with D perhaps being TRBD1 or TRBD2 (5 bases each). Trimming removed 7 bases at V and 0 bases at J, with 14 bases between. The CDR3 has 15 residues. CDR3 amino acids: CASTFPGLSTDTQYF. The DNA of the CDR3 is TGTGCCAGCACATTTCCGGGGCTCAGCACAGATACGCAGTATTTT.

This clonotype was seen ten or more times. The rearrangement uses TRBV20-1 and TRBJ1-4; D not certain. Trimming removed 6 bases at V and 6 bases at J, with 8 bases between. Germline V lookup: CDR1 DFQATT, CDR2 SNEGSKA (reference sequence). This CDR3 spans 11 amino acids. This CDR3 reads CSAEIYEKLFF. As DNA, the CDR3 is TGCAGTGCAGAGATCTATGAAAAACTGTTTTTT.

This clonotype was counted a few times. The gene calls are TRBV5-1 and TRBJ1-4; no firm D call. Trimming took off 4 bases at V and 5 bases at J, with 21 bases between the two ends. The CDR3 spans 17 residues. Germline CDR1 SGHRS, CDR2 YFSETQ. The CDR3: CASSVNPRVLGNEKLFF. CDR3 in DNA: TGCGCCAGCAGCGTCAACCCGCGCGTACTGGGGAATGAAAAACTGTTTTTT.

This clonotype was seen ten or more times. The CDR3 DNA reads as TGTGCCGCCAAAGGGACAGGGACCTACGAGCAGTACTTC. It codes for CAAKGTGTYEQYF. The rearrangement uses TRBV6-1 and TRBJ2-7, with 9 bases matching TRBD1. V was pared by 11 bases and J by 2 bases, with 7 bases of the junction left unmatched. Per germline, CDR1 MNHNS and CDR2 SASEGT. This CDR3 is built from 13 residues.

This clonotype was recorded at least ten times. V and J are TRBV20-1 and TRBJ2-6; 9 bases are shared with TRBD1. Germline values: CDR1 DFQATT, CDR2 SNEGSKA (reference sequence). With V trimmed by 3 bases and J by 0 bases, 12 bases remained unmatched. CDR3 length equals 19 residues. The DNA of the CDR3 is TGCAGTGCTAGCGGGTTTGGGACAGGGTTATCCTCTGGGGCCAACGTCCTGACTTTC. Its protein product is CSASGFGTGLSSGANVLTF.

This clonotype was observed a few times. This CDR3 reads CSARDVWDRDNEQFF. As DNA, the CDR3 is TGCAGTGCTAGAGATGTATGGGACAGGGACAATGAGCAGTTCTTC. J is TRBJ2-1 and V is TRBV20-1; 9 nucleotides align to TRBD1. J lost 5 bases, V lost 0 bases, and 5 bases had no gene match. This CDR3 spans 15 amino acids. Looked up from germline, CDR1 is DFQATT and CDR2 is SNEGSKA (reference sequence).

This clonotype came up many times. V usage is TRBV29-1 and J usage is TRBJ1-1; 9 bases map to TRBD1. The CDR3 has 13 residues. In germline, CDR1 is SQVTM, CDR2 ANQGSEA. Losses at the gene ends were 7 bases for V and 1 base for J; bases not matched to a gene: 4. The DNA for the CDR3 is TGCAGCGCCCGGGACAGGGAGAACACTGAAGCTTTCTTT. Its protein is CSARDRENTEAFF.

This clonotype was picked up many times. The V gene is TRBV4-3, the J gene TRBJ2-5; 13 bases line up with TRBD2. Germline trimming cut 0 bases from V and 4 bases from J; bases unmatched to any gene: 8. CDR1 and CDR2 (germline): LGHNA, YSLEER. The CDR3 covers 18 residues. The DNA of the CDR3 is TGCGCCAGCAGCCAAGATGAGCCCGGACTAGCGGGAGTAGAGACCCAGTACTTC. This sequence encodes CASSQDEPGLAGVETQYF.